The clone carrying this T cell receptor (beta chain) was seen repeatedly, ten times or more. Its antigen is unknown. Trimming left V 7 bases short and J 2 bases short, with 15 bases between. The germline V gene has CDR1 SEHNR and CDR2 FQNEAQ (reference sequence). The CDR3 loop spans 15 amino acids. This sample is drawn from a study of T-cell reconstitution after alpha-beta-depleted transplantation in children. Study findings and constraints: Surviving recipient T cells and thymic progenitors produced the high day-60 TCRbeta diversity seen in some patients. Alpha-beta T cells present about two months after transplant were reported to originate from several hundred expanded graft clones. Diversity and T-cell counts at one year after transplant derived mostly from new T cells.

TCRbeta library construction was performed incorporating unique molecular identifiers. TCRdb fed the PCR reads into MiXCR, producing one record per CDR3 protein. The table includes roughly 240,000 distinct CDR3 sequences, roughly 7.7% detected once. The source of this sequence is a male patient aged 10-17 years who had a stem cell transplant for acute lymphoblastic leukemia, so the T cells may come from the graft donor. Specimen: PBMCs, mostly from graft donor cells, collected 180 days after TCRalphabeta/CD19-depleted stem cell transplant. The chain joins TRBV7-9 to TRBJ2-1; D is ambiguous. The CDR3 DNA sequence: TGTGCCAGCACCGGAGCGAATCCCACCTACAATGAGCAGTTCTTC. This codes for CASTGANPTYNEQFF.